The rows below give T cell receptor beta chains drawn from one sample of a study of blood T cell repertoires in COVID-19. The table came from immunoSEQ multiplex PCR; TCRdb's copy has only in-frame clones and leaves some out. The sample lists about 200,000 clones; about 90% were seen once. Sequencing was done on a sample of PBMCs or T cells enriched from blood (not recorded which). These receptors all come from a woman under 40 with acute COVID-19. CDR3s include the opening cysteine and the closing phenylalanine or tryptophan.

j_gene,v_gene,CDR3aa
TRBJ1-5,TRBV5-4,CASSLGDQPQHF
TRBJ1-6,TRBV6-4,CASSEVDRGNSPLHF
TRBJ2-3,TRBV9,CASSVEYSGTDTQYF
TRBJ2-1,TRBV5-4,CASSSQPGRAANYNEQFF
TRBJ2-2,TRBV29-1,CSVVAISGGVGGELFF
TRBJ2-5,TRBV7-9,CASSSRTGGRETQYF
TRBJ1-3,TRBV25-1,CASSEDSDSGNTIYF
TRBJ2-3,TRBV20-1,CSASWFSGGGSDTQYF
TRBJ1-1,TRBV5-1,CASSFNRTGTNTEAFF
TRBJ2-1,TRBV28,CASSLSGYNEQFF
TRBJ1-5,TRBV12-2,CASRLASGLYSNQPQHF
TRBJ2-7,TRBV20-1,CSASRDGGYEQYF
TRBJ1-4,TRBV11-2,CASSPGTGYEKLFF
TRBJ2-5,TRBV28,CASSLWLADQETQYF
TRBJ1-4,TRBV28,CASISRRTEKLFF